This TCR beta chain is drawn from a study of long-term antiretroviral therapy in people with HIV. Study-level results: All blood samples came from the years 2004 to 2017, possibly under older ART regimens. Within the repertoire, clones expanded before ART were dominant at all time points.

This clone was detected once. Its target is not known. Running of the v3.0 immunoSEQ assay took place at survey level. Per-sample TRB depth target: about 35,000-55,000 T-cell genomes. Method: immunoSEQ multiplex PCR; TCRdb's copy keeps in-frame clones and lacks some. The top ten hold around 15% of the sample, which has 13,000 or so clones, about 80% seen once. The source material was unsorted PBMCs, sampled 1.3 years after starting antiretroviral therapy. This receptor was identified in a woman aged 18-29 years with HIV.

For the CDR3, the DNA is TGTGCCAGCAGTTACTCGACAGGGCCCACTGAAGCTTTCTTT. This sequence encodes CASSYSTGPTEAFF. The chain combines TRBV6-5 with TRBJ1-1, with TRBD1 matching over 7 bases. With 0 bases clipped from V and 4 bases from J, the junction kept 2 bases outside the gene matches. CDR1 and CDR2 from the germline V gene are MNHEY and SVGAGI. The CDR3 is 14 amino acids.